Following are 9 T cell receptor beta chains from one sample sequenced in a study of blood T cell repertoires in COVID-19. Profiled with immunoSEQ multiplex PCR; TCRdb holds only in-frame clones, not every one. Here the sample spans some 500,000 clones, 88% being singletons. Sequences were obtained from PBMCs or T cells enriched from blood (not recorded which). These receptors originate from a woman in her thirties or forties who had recovered from COVID-19.

The rearrangement uses TRBV7-6 and TRBJ1-6; the match to TRBD1 covers 9 bases. The germline gives CDR1 SGHVS, CDR2 FNYEAQ. CDR3 length: 14 amino acids. Trimming took 6 bases from V and 13 from J; bases not matched to a gene: 10. CDR3 loop: CASSSDRGNFPLHF. In DNA form, the CDR3 reads TGTGCCAGCAGTTCCGACAGGGGGAATTTTCCCCTCCACTTT.

The chain recombines TRBV29-1 with TRBJ1-5; TRBD1 agrees at 11 bases. Germline values: CDR1 SQVTM, CDR2 ANQGSEA. The CDR3 spans 17 residues. V trimming: 6 bases; J trimming: 5 bases; junction bases outside the gene matches: 15. Here the CDR3 DNA reads TGCAGCGTCCATACCGGGACAGGGGGGCACCGCGATCAGCCCCAGCATTTT. Its protein product is CSVHTGTGGHRDQPQHF. Full variable domain (outside the CDR3, taken from reference TRBV29-1 and TRBJ1-5): SAVISQKPSRDICQRGTSLTIQCQVDSQVTMMFWYRQQPGQSLTLIATANQGSEATYESGFVIDKFPISRPNLTFSTLTVSNMSPEDSSIYLCSVHTGTGGHRDQPQHFGDGTRLSIL.

The rearrangement uses TRBV7-2 and TRBJ1-2; the match to TRBD1 covers 9 bases. The CDR3 sequence is 14 residues long. Germline V gene data show CDR1 as SGHTA and CDR2 as FQGNSA. J gave up 8 bases and V 5 bases, and 9 bases lay outside the gene matches. The CDR3, as DNA: TGTGCCAGCAGCATTGACAGGGGGAGATGGGGCTACACCTTC. It yields the protein CASSIDRGRWGYTF.

The chain couples TRBV5-1 to TRBJ2-3; TRBD2 matches at 7 bases. The ends lost 4 bases at V and 1 base at J; junction bases unmatched: 9. This CDR3 comprises 16 residues. Germline values: CDR1 SGHRS, CDR2 YFSETQ. The CDR3 bases are TGCGCCAGCAGCGAGATCGCGGCGGGAGGCACAGATACGCAGTATTTT. The encoded protein is CASSEIAAGGTDTQYF.

The J gene is TRBJ2-3, the V gene TRBV10-3, with D possibly being TRBD1 (6 bases). The CDR3 runs to 14 residues. The V gene lost 0 bases and the J gene lost 2 bases, with 6 bases spanning the gap. Per the germline V gene, CDR1 is ENHRY and CDR2 is SYGVKD. CDR3 bases: TGTGCCATCAGTGAGTCGGGACACACAGATACGCAGTATTTT. Residues: CAISESGHTDTQYF.

The sample holds one count of this clone. The CDR3 DNA reads TGTGCCAGCCGCAGGGATTCTCGAGAGGCGCAGTATTTT. Protein product: CASRRDSREAQYF. The chain recombines TRBV7-2 with TRBJ2-3; perhaps TRBD1 as D (5 bases). Trimming took 8 bases from V and 10 from J, leaving 19 bases between them. This CDR3 spans 13 amino acids. Per the germline V gene, CDR1 is SGHTA and CDR2 is FQGNSA. Together with reference TRBV7-2 and TRBJ2-3, the CDR3 gives the full variable domain: GAGVSQSPSNKVTEKGKDVELRCDPISGHTALYWYRQSLGQGLEFLIYFQGNSAPDKSGLPSDRFSAERTGGSVSTLTIQRTQQEDSAVYLCASRRDSREAQYFGPGTRLTVL.

This clone was seen a few times. This chain uses TRBV7-9 with TRBJ2-5; TRBD1 might be the D (6 bases). Germline CDR1 reads SEHNR; CDR2 reads FQNEAQ (reference sequence). This CDR3 has 14 amino acids. V was clipped by 5 bases and J by 5 bases, with 15 bases between them. The CDR3 reads CASSPQQGSETQYF. In DNA form, the CDR3 reads TGTGCCAGCAGCCCGCAACAGGGTAGCGAGACCCAGTACTTC.

The rearrangement links TRBV19 to TRBJ1-4; D is unclear. This CDR3 spans 14 amino acids. V was clipped by 3 bases and J by 8 bases, with 13 bases between them. In germline, CDR1 is LNHDA, CDR2 SQIVND (reference sequence). The CDR3 bases are TGTGCCAGTAGTATCGGGGTGGTTAGGGAAAAACTGTTTTTT. The encoded protein is CASSIGVVREKLFF. The variable domain in full, with the rest retrieved from reference TRBV19 and TRBJ1-4, is DGGITQSPKYLFRKEGQNVTLSCEQNLNHDAMYWYRQDPGQGLRLIYYSQIVNDFQKGDIAEGYSVSREKKESFPLTVTSAQKNPTAFYLCASSIGVVREKLFFGSGTQLSVL.

With respect to this clone: Compared with germline, one end of the junction differs, possibly owing to a read error. The CDR3 DNA reads TGTGCCAGCAGCTTCGGGTCACACAGGAACCCTGAAGCTTTCTTT. It specifies CASSFGSHRNPEAFF. This sequence joins TRBV5-8 and TRBJ1-1, with TRBD1 as a possible D gene (5 bases). Germline-derived CDR1 and CDR2 are SGHTS and YDEGEE. The CDR3 is made up of 15 amino acids.